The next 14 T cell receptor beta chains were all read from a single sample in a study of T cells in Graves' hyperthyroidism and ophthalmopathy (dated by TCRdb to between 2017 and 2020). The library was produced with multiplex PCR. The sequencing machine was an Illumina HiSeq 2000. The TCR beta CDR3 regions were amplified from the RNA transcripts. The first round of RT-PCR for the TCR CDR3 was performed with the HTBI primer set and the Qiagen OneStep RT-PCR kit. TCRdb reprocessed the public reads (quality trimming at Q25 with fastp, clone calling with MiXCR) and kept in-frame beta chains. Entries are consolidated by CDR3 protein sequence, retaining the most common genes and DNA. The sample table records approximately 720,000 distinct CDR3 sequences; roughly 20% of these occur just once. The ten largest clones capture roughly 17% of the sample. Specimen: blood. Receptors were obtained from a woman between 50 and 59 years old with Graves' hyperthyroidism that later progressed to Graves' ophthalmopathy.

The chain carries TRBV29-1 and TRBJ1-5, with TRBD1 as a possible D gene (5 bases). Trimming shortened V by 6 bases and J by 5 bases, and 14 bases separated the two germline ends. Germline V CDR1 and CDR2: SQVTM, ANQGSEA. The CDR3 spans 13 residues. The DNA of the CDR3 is TGCAGCGTGGGGGGGGGACCCGATCAGCCCCAGCATTTT. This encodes CSVGGGPDQPQHF.

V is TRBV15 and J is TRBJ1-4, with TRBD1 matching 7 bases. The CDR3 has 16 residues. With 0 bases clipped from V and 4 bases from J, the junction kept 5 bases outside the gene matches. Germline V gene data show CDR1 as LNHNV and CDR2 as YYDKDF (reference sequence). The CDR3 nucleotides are TGTGCCACCAGCAGAGATCCGACAGGGTATAATGAAAAACTGTTTTTT. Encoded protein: CATSRDPTGYNEKLFF.

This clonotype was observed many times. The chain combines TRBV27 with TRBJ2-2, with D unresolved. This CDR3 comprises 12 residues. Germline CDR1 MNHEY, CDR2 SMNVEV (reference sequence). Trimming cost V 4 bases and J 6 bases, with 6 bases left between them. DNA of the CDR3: TGTGCCAGCAGTTATAGGTCCGGGGAGCTGTTTTTT. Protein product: CASSYRSGELFF.

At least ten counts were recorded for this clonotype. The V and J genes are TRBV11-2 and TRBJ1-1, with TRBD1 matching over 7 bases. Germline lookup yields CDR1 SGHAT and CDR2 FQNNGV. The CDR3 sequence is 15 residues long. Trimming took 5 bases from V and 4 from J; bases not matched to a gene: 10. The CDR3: CASSTAFRGPTEAFF. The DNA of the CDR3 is TGTGCCAGCAGCACTGCTTTTAGGGGGCCCACTGAAGCTTTCTTT. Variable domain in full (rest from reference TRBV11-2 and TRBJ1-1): EAGVAQSPRYKIIEKRQSVAFWCNPISGHATLYWYQQILGQGPKLLIQFQNNGVVDDSQLPKDRFSAERLKGVDSTLKIQPAKLEDSAVYLCASSTAFRGPTEAFFGQGTRLTVV.

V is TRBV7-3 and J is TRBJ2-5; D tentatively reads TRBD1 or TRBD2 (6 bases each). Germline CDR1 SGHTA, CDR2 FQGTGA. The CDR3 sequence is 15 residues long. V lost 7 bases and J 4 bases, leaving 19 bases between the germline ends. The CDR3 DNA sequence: TGTGCCAGCATCCGAAAAGGGGGGCCGGGAGAGACCCAGTACTTC. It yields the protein CASIRKGGPGETQYF.

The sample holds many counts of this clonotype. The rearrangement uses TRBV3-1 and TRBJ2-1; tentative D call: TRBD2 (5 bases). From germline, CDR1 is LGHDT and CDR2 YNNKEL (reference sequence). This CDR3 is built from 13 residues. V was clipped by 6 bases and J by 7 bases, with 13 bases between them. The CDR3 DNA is TGTGCCAGCAGTCATGATAGGAGGAATGAGCAGTTCTTC. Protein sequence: CASSHDRRNEQFF.

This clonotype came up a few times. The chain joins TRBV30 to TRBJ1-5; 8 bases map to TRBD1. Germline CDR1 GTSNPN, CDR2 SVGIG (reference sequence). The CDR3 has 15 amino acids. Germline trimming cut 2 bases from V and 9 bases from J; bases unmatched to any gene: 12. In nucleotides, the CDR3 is TGTGCCTGGAGTAGGTCGAGACAGGGGATTCGGCCCCAGCATTTT. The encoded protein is CAWSRSRQGIRPQHF.

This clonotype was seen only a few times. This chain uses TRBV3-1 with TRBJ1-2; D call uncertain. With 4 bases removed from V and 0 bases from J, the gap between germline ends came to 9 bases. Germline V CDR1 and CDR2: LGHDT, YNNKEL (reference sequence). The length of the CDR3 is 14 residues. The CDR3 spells CASSPVDSNYGYTF. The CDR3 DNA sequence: TGTGCCAGCAGCCCAGTCGACTCTAACTATGGCTACACCTTC.

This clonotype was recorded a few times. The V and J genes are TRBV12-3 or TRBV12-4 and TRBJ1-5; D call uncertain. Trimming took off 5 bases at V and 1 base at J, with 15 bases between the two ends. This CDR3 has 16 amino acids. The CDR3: CASSPEAPGSNQPQHF. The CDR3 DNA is TGTGCCAGCAGTCCAGAGGCTCCTGGGAGCAATCAGCCCCAGCATTTT.

The CDR3 DNA sequence: TGTGCCAGCAGCGCGGGAACTACCTTCTATGGCTACACCTTC. It specifies CASSAGTTFYGYTF. The chain employs TRBV9 and TRBJ1-2; no definite D call. V was cut by 3 bases and J by 4 bases, with 13 bases left in between. The CDR3 spans 14 residues. In germline, CDR1 is SGDLS, CDR2 YYNGEE.

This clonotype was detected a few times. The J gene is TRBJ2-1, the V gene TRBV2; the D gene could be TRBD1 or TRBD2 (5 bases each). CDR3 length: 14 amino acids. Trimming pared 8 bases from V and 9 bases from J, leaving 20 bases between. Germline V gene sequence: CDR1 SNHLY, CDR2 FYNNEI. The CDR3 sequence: CASSGPFRDAEQFF. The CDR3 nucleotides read TGTGCCAGCTCGGGGCCCTTTAGGGACGCTGAGCAGTTCTTC.

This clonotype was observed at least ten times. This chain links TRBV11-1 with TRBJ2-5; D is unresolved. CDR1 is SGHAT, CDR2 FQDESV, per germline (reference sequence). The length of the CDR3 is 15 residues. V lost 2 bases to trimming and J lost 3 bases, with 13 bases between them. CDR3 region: CASSLWTYEEETQYF. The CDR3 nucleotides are TGTGCCAGCAGCTTATGGACGTACGAAGAAGAGACCCAGTACTTC. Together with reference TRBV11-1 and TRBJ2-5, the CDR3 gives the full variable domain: EAEVAQSPRYKITEKSQAVAFWCDPISGHATLYWYRQILGQGPELLVQFQDESVVDDSQLPKDRFSAERLKGVDSTLKIQPAELGDSAMYLCASSLWTYEEETQYFGPGTRLLVL.

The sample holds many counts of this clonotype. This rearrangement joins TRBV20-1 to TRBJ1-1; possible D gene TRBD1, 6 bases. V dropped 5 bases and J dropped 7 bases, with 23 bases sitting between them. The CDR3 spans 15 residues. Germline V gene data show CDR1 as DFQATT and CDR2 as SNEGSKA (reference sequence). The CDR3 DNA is TGCAGTGCTTCCCCTCCCGGGGGGGCGAGGGTTGAAGCTTTCTTT. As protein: CSASPPGGARVEAFF.

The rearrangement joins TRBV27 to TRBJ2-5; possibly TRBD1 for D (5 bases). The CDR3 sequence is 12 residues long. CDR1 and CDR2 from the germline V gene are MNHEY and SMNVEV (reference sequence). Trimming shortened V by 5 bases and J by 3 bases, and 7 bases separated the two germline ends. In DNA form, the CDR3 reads TGTGCCAGCAGTGGGGCCGAAGAGACCCAGTACTTC. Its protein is CASSGAEETQYF.